Presented here are 2 T cell receptor beta chains from one specimen sequenced in a study of PD-1 blockade in classical Hodgkin lymphoma. Time point reported: cycle 4 day 1 (C4D1), after about 6 weeks of nivolumab. All the patients suffered relapse after autologous stem cell transplantation, and brentuximab vedotin exposure differed. Profiled with immunoSEQ multiplex PCR; TCRdb holds only in-frame clones, not every one. The table records under 60,000 clones, about 89% of them present only once. Sequencing was performed on peripheral blood mononuclear cells (PBMCs), taken before the fourth cycle of nivolumab. The receptors originated from a human donor with classical Hodgkin lymphoma.

This chain joins TRBV5-4 and TRBJ1-2, with D unresolved. Trimming removed 0 bases at V and 4 bases at J, with 7 bases between. Germline lookup yields CDR1 SGHNT and CDR2 YYREEE (reference sequence). The CDR3 extends over 13 amino acids. The CDR3 here is CASSLALSYGYTF. In DNA form, the CDR3 reads TGTGCCAGCAGCTTGGCTCTGAGCTATGGCTACACCTTC.

The chain joins TRBV18 to TRBJ2-7, with D possibly being TRBD2 (6 bases). The V gene lost 4 bases and the J gene lost 4 bases, with 14 bases spanning the gap. Looked up from germline, CDR1 is KGHSH and CDR2 is LQKENI. The CDR3 is made up of 14 amino acids. The CDR3 spells CASSLAELTYEQYF. DNA for the CDR3: TGTGCCAGCTCACTAGCGGAGCTCACATACGAGCAGTACTTC. Full variable domain (missing parts from reference TRBV18 and TRBJ2-7): NAGVMQNPRHLVRRRGQEARLRCSPMKGHSHVYWYRQLPEEGLKFMVYLQKENIIDESGMPKERFSAEFPKEGPSILRIQQVVRGDSAAYFCASSLAELTYEQYFGPGTRLTVT.